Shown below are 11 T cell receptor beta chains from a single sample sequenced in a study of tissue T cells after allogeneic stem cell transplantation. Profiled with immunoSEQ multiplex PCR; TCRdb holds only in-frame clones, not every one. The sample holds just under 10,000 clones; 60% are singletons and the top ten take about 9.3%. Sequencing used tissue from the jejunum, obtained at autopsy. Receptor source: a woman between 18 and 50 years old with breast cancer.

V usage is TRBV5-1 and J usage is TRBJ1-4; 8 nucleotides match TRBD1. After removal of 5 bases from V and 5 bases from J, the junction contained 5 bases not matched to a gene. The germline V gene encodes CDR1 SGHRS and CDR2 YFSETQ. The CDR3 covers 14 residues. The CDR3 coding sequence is TGCGCCAGCAGTTCGGGGACAGGCAATGAAAAACTGTTTTTT. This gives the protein CASSSGTGNEKLFF.

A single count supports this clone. The CDR3 loop is CASSFQLGLGTQYF. DNA for the CDR3: TGTGCCAGCAGCTTCCAACTAGGCCTCGGGACCCAGTACTTC. The chain joins TRBV5-6 to TRBJ2-5, with D tentatively TRBD2 (5 bases). CDR1 and CDR2 (germline): SGHDT, YYEEEE. V lost 2 bases and J 7 bases, leaving 15 bases between the germline ends. The CDR3 extends over 14 amino acids.

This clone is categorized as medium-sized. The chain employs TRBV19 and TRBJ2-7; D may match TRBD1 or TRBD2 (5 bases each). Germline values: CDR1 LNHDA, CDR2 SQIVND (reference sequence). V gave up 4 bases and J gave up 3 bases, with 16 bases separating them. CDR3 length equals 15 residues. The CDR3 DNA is TGTGCCAGTAGTAAGGTCGGGGACGGAAACTACGAGCAGTACTTC. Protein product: CASSKVGDGNYEQYF.

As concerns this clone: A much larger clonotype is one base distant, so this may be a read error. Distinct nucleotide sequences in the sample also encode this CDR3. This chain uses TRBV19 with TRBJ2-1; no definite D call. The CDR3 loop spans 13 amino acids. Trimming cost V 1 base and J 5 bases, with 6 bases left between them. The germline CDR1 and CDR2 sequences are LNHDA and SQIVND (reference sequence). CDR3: CASSIGPHNEQFF. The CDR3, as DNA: TGTGCCAGTAGTATAGGGCCCCACAATGAGCAGTTCTTC.

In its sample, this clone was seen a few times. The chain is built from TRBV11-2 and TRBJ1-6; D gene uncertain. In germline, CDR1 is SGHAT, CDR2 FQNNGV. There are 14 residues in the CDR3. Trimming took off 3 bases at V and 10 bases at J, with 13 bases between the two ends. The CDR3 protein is CASSFSLGGSPLHF. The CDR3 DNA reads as TGTGCCAGCAGCTTTTCCCTAGGAGGATCACCCCTCCACTTT.

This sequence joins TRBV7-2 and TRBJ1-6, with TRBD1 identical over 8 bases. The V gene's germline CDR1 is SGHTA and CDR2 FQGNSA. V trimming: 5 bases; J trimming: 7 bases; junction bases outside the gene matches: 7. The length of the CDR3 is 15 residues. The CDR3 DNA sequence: TGTGCCAGCAGCGTAGGGGACAGGAGGAATTCACCCCTCCACTTT. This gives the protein CASSVGDRRNSPLHF.

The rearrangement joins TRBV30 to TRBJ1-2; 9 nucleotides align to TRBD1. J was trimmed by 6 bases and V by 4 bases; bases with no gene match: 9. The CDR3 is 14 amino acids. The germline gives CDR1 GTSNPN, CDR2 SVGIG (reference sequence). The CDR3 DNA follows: TGTGCCTGGACTCGTCTTCGGACAGGGGATGGCTACACCTTC. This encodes CAWTRLRTGDGYTF.

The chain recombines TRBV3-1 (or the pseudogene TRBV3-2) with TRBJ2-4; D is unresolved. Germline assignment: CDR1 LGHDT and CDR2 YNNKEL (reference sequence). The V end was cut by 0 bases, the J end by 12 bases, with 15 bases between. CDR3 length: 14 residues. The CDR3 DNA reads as TGTGCCAGCAGCCAAGACTCGTCGTGGGTGAGTCAGTACTTC. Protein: CASSQDSSWVSQYF.

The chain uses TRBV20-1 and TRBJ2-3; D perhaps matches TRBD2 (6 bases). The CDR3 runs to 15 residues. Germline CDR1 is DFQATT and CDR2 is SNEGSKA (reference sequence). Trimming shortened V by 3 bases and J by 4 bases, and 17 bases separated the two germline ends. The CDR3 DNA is TGCAGTGCTAGTCACCGGGTGGGGGAGGCAGATACGCAGTATTTT. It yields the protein CSASHRVGEADTQYF.

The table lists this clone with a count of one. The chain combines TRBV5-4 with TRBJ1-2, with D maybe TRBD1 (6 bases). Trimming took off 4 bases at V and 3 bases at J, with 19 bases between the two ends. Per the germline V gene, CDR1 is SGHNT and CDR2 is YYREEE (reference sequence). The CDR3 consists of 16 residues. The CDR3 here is CASSVGDTLSDYGYTF. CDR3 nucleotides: TGTGCCAGCAGCGTTGGGGACACCCTGTCGGACTATGGCTACACCTTC.

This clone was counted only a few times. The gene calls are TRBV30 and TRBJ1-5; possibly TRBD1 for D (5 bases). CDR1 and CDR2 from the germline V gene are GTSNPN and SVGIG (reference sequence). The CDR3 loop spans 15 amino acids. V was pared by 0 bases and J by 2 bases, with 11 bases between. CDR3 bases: TGTGCCTGGAGTGTTCGGGGGTGGGGCAATCAGCCCCAGCATTTT. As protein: CAWSVRGWGNQPQHF.